This TCR beta chain is from a study of blood T cells in healthy people across ages. Findings and caveats of the study: Reliance upon unsorted PBMCs precluded definitive naive versus antigen-experienced comparison.

For the second PCR, which ran for about 7 to 11 cycles, a sample-barcoded 5' primer and a J-beta primer mix were used. Unique molecular identifiers of 12 random nucleotides labeled each cDNA. Via MiXCR, TCRdb re-called the 5' RACE reads, giving one row per CDR3 protein. The sample carries approximately 810,000 distinct CDR3 sequences, more than 25% recorded once. At least 6 million PBMCs were isolated per sample. Total RNA extraction produced at least 6 micrograms (per sample) for the study. The table lists this clonotype with a few counts. What it binds is unknown. With 10 bases clipped from V and 1 base from J, the junction kept 4 bases outside the gene matches. The CDR3 length is 16 residues.

This receptor was obtained from a woman of 80 years or more in good health. The V gene is TRBV12-3 or TRBV12-4, the J gene TRBJ2-2; 15 bases are shared with TRBD2. The source material was blood. The CDR3 protein is CAMGLAGGLNTGELFF. The CDR3 nucleotides read TGTGCCATGGGACTAGCGGGGGGCTTGAACACCGGGGAGCTGTTTTTT.